Below are 15 T cell receptor beta chains sequenced from a single sample in a study of OX40 agonist ivuxolimab in advanced cancers. This table comes from immunoSEQ multiplex PCR, and its TCRdb copy is limited to in-frame clones, with some not included. The top ten hold roughly 3.3% of the sample, which has 40,000 to 60,000 clones, about nine tenths seen once. Specimen: CD4+ or CD8+ T cells sorted from blood, collected in a trial of the OX40 agonist ivuxolimab. The receptors shown here come from an adult with an advanced solid tumor such as melanoma, head and neck, liver or kidney cancer.

J is TRBJ2-4 and V is TRBV2, with a weak D call TRBD2 (6 bases). The V and J ends lost 1 base and 0 bases respectively, with 7 bases between them. The CDR3 consists of 15 residues. Germline assignment: CDR1 SNHLY and CDR2 FYNNEI. This chain's CDR3 is CASSEEGLAKNIQYF. Written as DNA, the CDR3 is TGTGCCAGCAGTGAAGAGGGACTAGCCAAAAACATTCAGTACTTC.

The CDR3 coding sequence is TGTGCCAGCAGCTTGATCTCTGGCAATCAGCCCCAGCATTTT. Its translation is CASSLISGNQPQHF. The chain has TRBV5-6 and TRBJ1-5; no clear D. Per the germline V gene, CDR1 is SGHDT and CDR2 is YYEEEE. Trimming cost V 1 base and J 2 bases, with 7 bases left between them. The CDR3 covers 14 residues.

V and J are TRBV15 and TRBJ2-1; D is perhaps TRBD2 (5 bases). The germline V gene has CDR1 LNHNV and CDR2 YYDKDF (reference sequence). Trimming stripped 0 bases from V and 9 bases from J, with 12 bases between. The CDR3 consists of 14 residues. The CDR3 loop reads CATSRDLGLREQFF. In DNA form, the CDR3 reads TGTGCCACCAGCAGAGATCTTGGACTTCGTGAGCAGTTCTTC.

This clone was detected once. This sequence joins TRBV9 and TRBJ2-7; no firm D call. There are 14 residues in the CDR3. CDR1 SGDLS and CDR2 YYNGEE come from the germline V gene. The V end lost 4 bases, the J end lost 3 bases, and 14 bases lay between the germline ends. This CDR3 is CASSHHDSNYEQYF. The CDR3 DNA reads TGTGCCAGCAGCCACCACGACTCGAACTACGAGCAGTACTTC. The complete variable domain, with remaining parts taken from reference TRBV9 and TRBJ2-7, reads DSGVTQTPKHLITATGQRVTLRCSPRSGDLSVYWYQQSLDQGLQFLIQYYNGEERAKGNILERFSAQQFPDLHSELNLSSLELGDSALYFCASSHHDSNYEQYFGPGTRLTVT.

V usage is TRBV28 and J usage is TRBJ1-2; D ambiguous. CDR3 length equals 14 residues. Between the trimmed V and J ends, which lost 6 bases and 1 base, there was a span of 12 bases. Germline V gives CDR1 MDHEN, CDR2 SYDVKM. Here the CDR3 reads CASSLAADNYGYTF. DNA for the CDR3: TGTGCCAGCAGCCTCGCGGCAGATAACTATGGCTACACCTTC.

The V and J genes are TRBV28 and TRBJ1-6; D might be TRBD1 (5 bases). The CDR3 spans 15 residues. Trimming took off 5 bases at V and 10 bases at J, with 18 bases between the two ends. Germline CDR1 and CDR2: MDHEN and SYDVKM. The CDR3: CASSPAGGGESPLHF. CDR3 nucleotides: TGTGCCAGCAGTCCCGCCGGGGGAGGGGAATCACCCCTCCACTTT.

CDR3: CASSIAGHKNTGELFF. The CDR3 DNA sequence: TGTGCCAGCAGCATTGCGGGACACAAGAACACCGGGGAGCTGTTTTTT. This chain connects TRBV5-6 to TRBJ2-2, with D perhaps assigned TRBD1 or TRBD2 (6 bases each). Trimming took off 4 bases at V and 1 base at J, with 14 bases between the two ends. This CDR3 region has 16 residues. Germline CDR1 is SGHDT and CDR2 is YYEEEE.

This rearrangement joins TRBV5-1 to TRBJ2-5; 11 bases are shared with TRBD1. V dropped 3 bases and J dropped 5; count of bases not matched to a gene: 6. This CDR3 comprises 15 residues. Germline loops: CDR1 SGHRS, CDR2 YFSETQ. CDR3 nucleotide sequence: TGCGCCAGCAGCTCCGGGACAGGGGGTCGGGAGACCCAGTACTTC. Its translation: CASSSGTGGRETQYF.

The chain has TRBV5-1 and TRBJ1-4; 10 bases line up with TRBD1. Germline V gene lookup returns CDR1 SGHRS and CDR2 YFSETQ. With 3 bases clipped from V and 4 bases from J, the junction kept 0 bases outside the gene matches. This CDR3 is built from 14 residues. CDR3 DNA sequence: TGCGCCAGCAGCTGGACAGGGGGTAATGAAAAACTGTTTTTT. Translating it yields CASSWTGGNEKLFF.

V and J are TRBV13 and TRBJ1-1; TRBD1 might be the D (5 bases). The CDR3 is 16 residues long. Germline loops: CDR1 PRHDT, CDR2 FYEKMQ (reference sequence). V lost 5 bases and J lost 4, with 20 bases in between. CDR3 loop: CASSETGRPLGTEAFF. CDR3 in DNA: TGTGCCAGCAGCGAAACGGGACGACCCCTGGGCACTGAAGCTTTCTTT.

The rearrangement joins TRBV19 to TRBJ2-1; 8 positions agree with TRBD1. V lost 3 bases and J lost 10; bases outside the gene matches: 11. This CDR3 region has 15 residues. Germline values: CDR1 LNHDA, CDR2 SQIVND (reference sequence). CDR3 DNA: TGTGCCAGTAGTATGGGGCAGGGGGCCACAGGGGAGCAGTTCTTC. It translates to CASSMGQGATGEQFF.

The genes are TRBV7-9 and TRBJ1-3, with D possibly TRBD1 on 5 matching bases. V was pared by 4 bases and J by 0 bases, with 7 bases between. CDR1 and CDR2 (germline): SEHNR, FQNEAQ (reference sequence). This CDR3 comprises 14 residues. CDR3 DNA sequence: TGTGCCAGCAGCTACGGGACCTCTGGAAACACCATATATTTT. Protein sequence: CASSYGTSGNTIYF. Together with reference TRBV7-9 and TRBJ1-3, the CDR3 gives the full variable domain: DTGVSQNPRHKITKRGQNVTFRCDPISEHNRLYWYRQTLGQGPEFLTYFQNEAQLEKSRLLSDRFSAERPKGSFSTLEIQRTEQGDSAMYLCASSYGTSGNTIYFGEGSWLTVV.

This chain uses TRBV28 with TRBJ2-3; 11 bases are a match to TRBD2. CDR3 length: 17 residues. V lost 4 bases to trimming and J lost 5 bases; unmatched junction nucleotides: 11. Germline assignment: CDR1 MDHEN and CDR2 SYDVKM. The CDR3 coding sequence is TGTGCCAGCAGTTCCACACTAGCGGGAGATCTTGAAGATACGCAGTATTTT. Amino acids: CASSSTLAGDLEDTQYF.

V and J are TRBV6-5 and TRBJ1-2; a possible D gene is TRBD1 (6 bases). CDR3 length: 14 amino acids. The V gene lost 5 bases and the J gene lost 4 bases, with 14 bases spanning the gap. CDR1 and CDR2 from the germline V gene are MNHEY and SVGAGI. The CDR3 coding sequence is TGTGCCAGCAGTGGGTCCGGGACAAGCTATGGCTACACCTTC. It specifies CASSGSGTSYGYTF.

V and J are TRBV10-3 and TRBJ2-7; 11 bases fit TRBD1. The CDR3 totals 18 residues. With 3 bases clipped from V and 1 base from J, the junction kept 11 bases outside the gene matches. Germline loops: CDR1 ENHRY, CDR2 SYGVKD. CDR3 DNA sequence: TGTGCCATCAGTGATCCGACTCCGGGGACAGGGGGATCCTACGAGCAGTACTTC. This sequence encodes CAISDPTPGTGGSYEQYF.